The 20 T cell receptor beta chains in this list originate from one sample, sequenced in a study of cytomegalovirus exposure and HLA in healthy donors. The assay was immunoSEQ multiplex PCR, and TCRdb's table has in-frame clones only and misses some. The table lists around 150,000 clones, 86% of them singletons. The sequencing sample was made of PBMCs. The receptors were gathered from a woman younger than 45 in good health and CMV-seronegative.

V is TRBV11-2 and J is TRBJ2-7; D ambiguous. This CDR3 is built from 15 residues. CDR1 and CDR2 (germline): SGHAT, FQNNGV. V lost 1 base and J lost 2, with 12 bases in between. CDR3 sequence reads: CASSLVLGTTYEQYF. Here the CDR3 DNA reads TGTGCCAGCAGCTTAGTCCTCGGAACTACCTACGAGCAGTACTTC.

The chain joins TRBV5-5 to TRBJ1-5, with no clear D. Germline V gives CDR1 SGHKS, CDR2 YYEKEE (reference sequence). The CDR3 is 14 amino acids. V lost 3 bases and J 4 bases, leaving 11 bases between the germline ends. The CDR3: CASSSKVGNQPQHF. The CDR3 DNA reads as TGTGCCAGCAGCTCTAAGGTCGGGAATCAGCCCCAGCATTTT.

The chain recombines TRBV14 with TRBJ2-1; 8 positions agree with TRBD2. CDR3 size: 15 residues. Per the germline V gene, CDR1 is SGHDN and CDR2 is FVKESK. The V segment lost 4 bases and the J segment 8 bases; nucleotides outside the gene matches: 10. The CDR3 DNA is TGTGCCAGCAGCCCCCTAGCGGGCCAGGGGCATGAGCAGTTCTTC. Residues: CASSPLAGQGHEQFF.

The V gene is TRBV7-6, the J gene TRBJ2-5; D possibly corresponds to TRBD2 (5 bases). The CDR3 consists of 15 residues. CDR1 and CDR2 (germline): SGHVS, FNYEAQ. V lost 5 bases to trimming and J lost 4 bases, with 17 bases between them. The CDR3 here is CASSVRGSSPETQYF. CDR3 nucleotides: TGTGCCAGCAGCGTCCGGGGTAGCAGCCCAGAGACCCAGTACTTC.

The chain couples TRBV13 to TRBJ2-7; D is perhaps TRBD1 (6 bases). Germline values: CDR1 PRHDT, CDR2 FYEKMQ (reference sequence). V lost 5 bases and J lost 1, with 12 bases in between. The CDR3 loop spans 14 amino acids. The DNA for the CDR3 is TGTGCCAGCAGCAGGGACGGACAGTCCTACGAGCAGTACTTC. Protein sequence: CASSRDGQSYEQYF.

V and J are TRBV11-2 and TRBJ2-3, with D maybe TRBD1 (6 bases). Germline V CDR1 and CDR2: SGHAT, FQNNGV. The CDR3 spans 16 residues. The V gene lost 5 bases and the J gene lost 0 bases, with 15 bases spanning the gap. CDR3 residues: CASSQGTLSSTDTQYF. CDR3 bases: TGTGCCAGCAGCCAAGGGACACTTTCTAGCACAGATACGCAGTATTTT.

This chain links TRBV5-1 with TRBJ2-3, with a possible D match to TRBD1 (7 bases). The CDR3 sequence is 20 residues long. The germline V gene encodes CDR1 SGHRS and CDR2 YFSETQ. The ends were cut back, 4 bases at V and 3 bases at J, with 30 bases in the middle. The CDR3 spells CASSRRGTDLTRQPTDTQYF. The CDR3 DNA sequence: TGCGCCAGCAGCCGCCGCGGGACAGACCTTACACGCCAACCGACAGATACGCAGTATTTT.

In its sample, this clone was seen once. The V call is TRBV2, the J call TRBJ1-3; D is unresolved. The length of the CDR3 is 16 residues. Germline V gene sequence: CDR1 SNHLY, CDR2 FYNNEI. Between the trimmed V and J ends, which lost 5 bases and 0 bases, there was a span of 14 bases. CDR3: CASSFRRADSGNTIYF. CDR3 DNA: TGTGCCAGCAGTTTCCGACGGGCCGACTCTGGAAACACCATATATTTT.

The chain recombines TRBV2 with TRBJ2-3; D uncertain. Trimming removed 3 bases at V and 6 bases at J, with 10 bases between. In germline, CDR1 is SNHLY, CDR2 FYNNEI. This CDR3 contains 13 residues. The CDR3 coding sequence is TGTGCCAGCAGTGACCAGACACAGGATACGCAGTATTTT. This encodes CASSDQTQDTQYF.

The CDR3 protein is CASRPGLSSTDTQYF. As DNA, the CDR3 is TGTGCCAGTAGGCCGGGACTATCTAGCACAGATACGCAGTATTTT. V usage is TRBV19 and J usage is TRBJ2-3; 7 nucleotides align to TRBD2. Germline assignment: CDR1 LNHDA and CDR2 SQIVND (reference sequence). CDR3 length: 15 amino acids. The V gene end was trimmed by 6 bases and the J gene end by 0 bases; junction bases not matched to a gene: 6.

This chain links TRBV2 with TRBJ2-7; no firm D call. Looked up from germline, CDR1 is SNHLY and CDR2 is FYNNEI. The length of the CDR3 is 16 residues. V lost 2 bases and J lost 4, with 18 bases in between. CDR3 in amino acids: CASSELFTRALYEQYF. The CDR3 bases are TGTGCCAGCAGTGAATTATTTACAAGGGCTCTGTACGAGCAGTACTTC.

This sequence joins TRBV28 and TRBJ2-5; the D is unclear. Germline V gives CDR1 MDHEN, CDR2 SYDVKM. This CDR3 region has 14 residues. V was pared by 2 bases and J by 7 bases, with 14 bases between. As DNA, the CDR3 is TGTGCCAGCAGTTTAGTGGGCCTCCTGGGGACCCAGTACTTC. Protein: CASSLVGLLGTQYF.

CDR3 region: CASSTSGVLSTDTQYF. DNA for the CDR3: TGCGCCAGCAGCACTAGCGGGGTACTTAGCACAGATACGCAGTATTTT. The chain recombines TRBV5-1 with TRBJ2-3; 10 bases agree with TRBD2. The CDR3 has 16 amino acids. Germline-derived CDR1 and CDR2 are SGHRS and YFSETQ. V shed 4 bases, J shed 0 bases, and the junction held 5 bases outside the gene matches.

The rearrangement links TRBV4-3 to TRBJ1-4; D call uncertain. V was clipped by 6 bases and J by 2 bases, with 13 bases between them. CDR1 LGHNA and CDR2 YSLEER come from the germline V gene. The CDR3 sequence is 15 residues long. Here the CDR3 DNA reads TGCGCCAGCAGAGAGAGCGGGAGTACTAATGAAAAACTGTTTTTT. Its translation is CASRESGSTNEKLFF.

This clone was seen just once. This chain links TRBV29-1 with TRBJ2-7; the match to TRBD2 covers 7 bases. The CDR3 is 14 amino acids. Trimming removed 1 base from V and 3 bases from J; junction bases left unmatched: 6. Germline V CDR1 and CDR2: SQVTM, ANQGSEA. The CDR3, as DNA: TGCAGCGTTGAAGGGTACGGGGGGAACTACGAGCAGTACTTC. Amino acids: CSVEGYGGNYEQYF.

V usage is TRBV25-1 and J usage is TRBJ1-2, with a weak D call TRBD1 (5 bases). Germline V gene lookup returns CDR1 MGHDK and CDR2 SYGVNS. Between the trimmed V and J ends, which lost 2 bases and 8 bases, there was a span of 12 bases. The CDR3 is made up of 13 amino acids. The CDR3 coding sequence is TGTGCCAGCAGTGAACGGCGCGAGGGGGGCTACACCTTC. This translates into CASSERREGGYTF.

The chain combines TRBV23-1 with TRBJ1-1, with D hard to call. TRBV23-1 is recorded as an ORF, its role being uncertain. V lost 6 bases and J lost 2, with 10 bases in between. The CDR3 has 13 residues. The CDR3 region is CASSPRPNTEAFF. In DNA form, the CDR3 reads TGCGCCAGCAGCCCGAGACCAAACACTGAAGCTTTCTTT.

The V and J genes are TRBV5-1 and TRBJ2-3; D is uncertain. CDR1 and CDR2 (germline): SGHRS, YFSETQ. Trimming removed 1 base at V and 4 bases at J, with 13 bases between. The CDR3 extends over 15 amino acids. The CDR3 DNA reads as TGCGCCAGCAGCTTGAATGCCATCTTCCCAGATACGCAGTATTTT. It is translated as CASSLNAIFPDTQYF. Complete variable domain (other parts from reference TRBV5-1 and TRBJ2-3): KAGVTQTPRYLIKTRGQQVTLSCSPISGHRSVSWYQQTPGQGLQFLFEYFSETQRNKGNFPGRFSGRQFSNSRSEMNVSTLELGDSALYLCASSLNAIFPDTQYFGPGTRLTVL.

The genes are TRBV6-6 and TRBJ1-5; 9 nucleotides align to TRBD1. V gave up 8 bases and J gave up 6 bases; unmatched junction bases: 8. The V gene's germline CDR1 is MNHNY and CDR2 SVGAGI (reference sequence). The CDR3 runs to 14 residues. As DNA, the CDR3 is TGTGCCAGCCTATCGGGACAGGGCGGTCAGCCCCAGCATTTT. As protein: CASLSGQGGQPQHF.

The V call is TRBV9, the J call TRBJ1-4; 7 nucleotides agree with TRBD1. The CDR3 spans 15 residues. Trimming took 3 bases from V and 5 from J; bases not matched to a gene: 7. CDR1 is SGDLS and CDR2 is YYNGEE in the germline V gene. CDR3 sequence: CASSAGDSRNEKLFF. CDR3 coding DNA: TGTGCCAGCAGCGCCGGGGACAGTAGGAATGAAAAACTGTTTTTT.